A selection of T cell receptor beta chains follows, all from one sample in a study of blood T cell repertoires in COVID-19. Assay: immunoSEQ multiplex PCR; the TCRdb copy retains only in-frame clones and omits some. The sample carries roughly 260,000 clones, roughly four fifths recorded once. What was sequenced was peripheral blood. The receptors here all came from a woman between 70 and 85 years old with acute or convalescent COVID-19. The CDR3 runs from the conserved cysteine through the conserved F or W. The D gene is left open where the match is weak. Rows give clone size only sometimes, using once, few, many, or a class for an expanded clone.

J gene: TRBJ1-2; clone size: NA; V gene: TRBV3-1/TRBV3-2; D gene: NA; CDR3 protein: CASSQAGGRAVWSYTF; CDR3 DNA: TGTGCCAGCAGCCAAGCGGGAGGGAGGGCGGTATGGAGCTACACCTTC
J gene: TRBJ1-1; clone size: NA; V gene: TRBV7-2; D gene: NA; CDR3 protein: CASSQLGSNTEAFF; CDR3 DNA: TGTGCCAGCAGCCAACTGGGGAGTAACACTGAAGCTTTCTTT
J gene: TRBJ1-5; clone size: NA; V gene: TRBV6-5; D gene: TRBD1; CDR3 protein: CASSPSLGGDQPQHF; CDR3 DNA: TGTGCCAGCAGTCCCTCCCTAGGGGGCGATCAGCCCCAGCATTTT
J gene: TRBJ2-5; clone size: NA; V gene: TRBV6-2/TRBV6-3; D gene: TRBD2; CDR3 protein: CASSYPSGGAPRETQYF; CDR3 DNA: TGTGCCAGCAGTTACCCGTCGGGGGGGGCCCCCCGGGAGACCCAGTACTTC
J gene: TRBJ1-5; clone size: NA; V gene: TRBV19; D gene: NA; CDR3 protein: CASSMGLSNQPQHF; CDR3 DNA: TGTGCCAGTAGTATGGGGCTGAGCAATCAGCCCCAGCATTTT
J gene: TRBJ1-3; clone size: NA; V gene: TRBV3-1/TRBV3-2; D gene: NA; CDR3 protein: CASSPTGSSSGNTIYF; CDR3 DNA: TGTGCCAGCAGCCCGACAGGTTCCAGCTCTGGAAACACCATATATTTT
J gene: TRBJ2-7; clone size: few; V gene: TRBV27; D gene: TRBD1; CDR3 protein: CATGDRGPYEQYF; CDR3 DNA: TGTGCCACCGGGGACAGGGGTCCCTACGAGCAGTACTTC
J gene: TRBJ2-3; clone size: NA; V gene: TRBV30; D gene: TRBD2; CDR3 protein: CAWSWTSGGLYTQYF; CDR3 DNA: TGTGCCTGGAGTTGGACTAGCGGGGGCCTCTATACGCAGTATTTT
J gene: TRBJ2-1; clone size: NA; V gene: TRBV5-1; D gene: TRBD1; CDR3 protein: CASSLGTGNEQFF; CDR3 DNA: TGCGCCAGCAGCCTAGGGACAGGCAATGAGCAGTTCTTC
J gene: TRBJ1-2; clone size: NA; V gene: TRBV6-5; D gene: TRBD1; CDR3 protein: CASTPTTGDYGYTF; CDR3 DNA: TGTGCCAGCACCCCAACGACAGGGGACTATGGCTACACCTTC
J gene: TRBJ1-5; clone size: NA; V gene: TRBV10-3; D gene: TRBD1; CDR3 protein: CAITEGGADQPQHF; CDR3 DNA: TGTGCCATCACCGAAGGGGGCGCAGATCAGCCCCAGCATTTT
J gene: TRBJ1-4; clone size: NA; V gene: TRBV2; D gene: NA; CDR3 protein: CASSEEAGLYEKLFF; CDR3 DNA: TGTGCCAGCAGTGAAGAGGCAGGGTTGTATGAAAAACTGTTTTTT
J gene: TRBJ2-3; clone size: NA; V gene: TRBV4-3; D gene: NA; CDR3 protein: CASSRSIGGRTNTQYF; CDR3 DNA: TGCGCCAGCAGCCGGAGTATTGGGGGCCGAACGAATACGCAGTATTTT
J gene: TRBJ2-3; clone size: NA; V gene: TRBV6-5; D gene: NA; CDR3 protein: CASNLGQTSTDTQYF; CDR3 DNA: TGTGCCAGCAATCTGGGACAAACATCCACAGATACGCAGTATTTT
J gene: TRBJ2-5; clone size: NA; V gene: TRBV15; D gene: TRBD2; CDR3 protein: CATSMRGGAETQYF; CDR3 DNA: TGTGCCACCAGCATGCGGGGGGGAGCTGAGACCCAGTACTTC
J gene: TRBJ1-2; clone size: NA; V gene: TRBV6-1; D gene: NA; CDR3 protein: CASSERTGDGYTF; CDR3 DNA: TGTGCCAGCAGTGAAAGGACGGGGGATGGCTACACCTTC
J gene: TRBJ1-5; clone size: NA; V gene: TRBV7-9; D gene: NA; CDR3 protein: CASSLGPQGFNQPQHF; CDR3 DNA: TGTGCCAGCAGCTTAGGCCCACAGGGATTCAATCAGCCCCAGCATTTT
J gene: TRBJ1-5; clone size: NA; V gene: TRBV7-2; D gene: NA; CDR3 protein: CASSSQGLTQHF; CDR3 DNA: TGTGCCAGCAGTTCGCAGGGTTTGACCCAGCATTTT
J gene: TRBJ2-5; clone size: NA; V gene: TRBV28; D gene: TRBD1; CDR3 protein: CASSFRGRQETQYF; CDR3 DNA: TGTGCCAGCAGTTTCAGGGGGCGGCAAGAGACCCAGTACTTC
J gene: TRBJ2-7; clone size: NA; V gene: TRBV7-2; D gene: TRBD1; CDR3 protein: CASRAQSTGATYEQYF; CDR3 DNA: TGTGCCAGCAGGGCACAATCGACAGGGGCTACCTACGAGCAGTACTTC
J gene: TRBJ1-6; clone size: NA; V gene: TRBV7-8; D gene: NA; CDR3 protein: CASSLLDTSGNSPLHF; CDR3 DNA: TGTGCCAGCAGCTTACTCGACACCTCAGGGAATTCACCCCTCCACTTT
J gene: TRBJ1-1; clone size: NA; V gene: TRBV6-6; D gene: NA; CDR3 protein: CASRGDMNTEAFF; CDR3 DNA: TGTGCCAGCAGAGGGGATATGAACACTGAAGCTTTCTTT
J gene: TRBJ1-1; clone size: once; V gene: TRBV15; D gene: NA; CDR3 protein: CATSRDPLNTEAFF; CDR3 DNA: TGTGCCACCAGCAGAGATCCCTTGAACACTGAAGCTTTCTTT
J gene: TRBJ1-5; clone size: few; V gene: TRBV10-1; D gene: TRBD1; CDR3 protein: CASSEGTGSYYSNQPQHF; CDR3 DNA: TGCGCCAGCAGTGAAGGGACAGGGAGTTATTATAGCAATCAGCCCCAGCATTTT
J gene: TRBJ1-1; clone size: many; V gene: TRBV29-1; D gene: TRBD1; CDR3 protein: CSVEPGQGAFF; CDR3 DNA: TGCAGCGTTGAGCCGGGACAGGGAGCTTTCTTT
J gene: TRBJ1-2; clone size: NA; V gene: TRBV28; D gene: TRBD1; CDR3 protein: CASSRQGAHYGYTF; CDR3 DNA: TGTGCCAGCAGTCGACAGGGGGCTCACTATGGCTACACCTTC
J gene: TRBJ2-5; clone size: NA; V gene: TRBV6-5; D gene: NA; CDR3 protein: CASSSTITGTQYF; CDR3 DNA: TGTGCCAGCAGTTCCACAATAACGGGGACCCAGTACTTC
J gene: TRBJ2-7; clone size: NA; V gene: TRBV2; D gene: TRBD1; CDR3 protein: CASSLTGLYEQYF; CDR3 DNA: TGTGCCAGCAGTCTGACAGGGCTCTACGAGCAGTACTTC
J gene: TRBJ1-3; clone size: few; V gene: TRBV4-1; D gene: NA; CDR3 protein: CASSQDSPRGASGNTIYF; CDR3 DNA: TGCGCCAGCAGCCAAGATTCCCCCCGGGGAGCCTCTGGAAACACCATATATTTT
J gene: TRBJ2-5; clone size: NA; V gene: TRBV6-5; D gene: TRBD2; CDR3 protein: CASSYWGGETQYF; CDR3 DNA: TGTGCCAGCAGTTACTGGGGGGGGGAGACCCAGTACTTC
J gene: TRBJ2-6; clone size: once; V gene: TRBV6-6; D gene: NA; CDR3 protein: CASSYVSSGANVLTF; CDR3 DNA: TGTGCCAGCAGTTACGTCAGCTCTGGGGCCAACGTCCTGACTTTC
J gene: TRBJ1-6; clone size: NA; V gene: TRBV27; D gene: NA; CDR3 protein: CASSFDLGGGPLHF; CDR3 DNA: TGTGCCAGCAGTTTCGACTTGGGGGGGGGACCCCTCCACTTT
J gene: TRBJ2-7; clone size: once; V gene: TRBV7-2; D gene: TRBD1; CDR3 protein: CASSIWTGPPVF; CDR3 DNA: TGTGCCAGCAGCATTTGGACAGGACCCCCAGTTTTC
J gene: TRBJ2-1; clone size: NA; V gene: TRBV9; D gene: TRBD2; CDR3 protein: CASSVDPGGVYNEQFF; CDR3 DNA: TGTGCCAGCAGCGTAGACCCCGGGGGGGTCTACAATGAGCAGTTCTTC
J gene: TRBJ2-2; clone size: NA; V gene: TRBV7-6; D gene: TRBD1; CDR3 protein: CASSLTDRATGELFF; CDR3 DNA: TGTGCCAGCAGCTTAACAGACAGGGCCACCGGGGAGCTGTTTTTT
J gene: TRBJ1-1; clone size: NA; V gene: TRBV27; D gene: TRBD1; CDR3 protein: CASSAGQGMGTEAFF; CDR3 DNA: TGTGCCAGCTCAGCGGGACAGGGGATGGGTACTGAAGCTTTCTTT
J gene: TRBJ2-7; clone size: NA; V gene: TRBV3-1/TRBV3-2; D gene: TRBD1; CDR3 protein: CASSQPGQAPYEQYF; CDR3 DNA: TGTGCCAGCAGCCAGCCGGGACAGGCCCCCTACGAGCAGTACTTC
J gene: TRBJ2-1; clone size: once; V gene: TRBV6-6; D gene: TRBD2; CDR3 protein: CASGHSGGSNEQFF; CDR3 DNA: TGTGCCAGCGGACATAGCGGGGGGTCGAATGAGCAGTTCTTC
J gene: TRBJ1-6; clone size: NA; V gene: TRBV6-5; D gene: NA; CDR3 protein: CASSYEGSLGSPLHF; CDR3 DNA: TGTGCCAGCAGTTACGAGGGCAGCCTAGGTTCACCCCTCCACTTT
J gene: TRBJ1-6; clone size: NA; V gene: TRBV7-2; D gene: TRBD1; CDR3 protein: CASSFRQGASPLHF; CDR3 DNA: TGTGCCAGCAGCTTTCGACAGGGGGCTTCACCCCTCCACTTT
J gene: TRBJ2-1; clone size: NA; V gene: TRBV5-1; D gene: TRBD2; CDR3 protein: CASSLGFAGGNEQFF; CDR3 DNA: TGCGCCAGCAGCTTGGGGTTCGCGGGGGGGAACGAGCAGTTCTTC
J gene: TRBJ2-7; clone size: NA; V gene: TRBV5-1; D gene: TRBD2; CDR3 protein: CASSLGGGGEQYF; CDR3 DNA: TGCGCCAGCAGCTTGGGCGGGGGGGGCGAGCAGTACTTC
J gene: TRBJ1-2; clone size: NA; V gene: TRBV13; D gene: TRBD1; CDR3 protein: CASSSLDREGYTF; CDR3 DNA: TGTGCCAGCAGCTCCCTCGACAGGGAGGGCTACACCTTC
J gene: TRBJ1-6; clone size: NA; V gene: TRBV4-1; D gene: NA; CDR3 protein: CASSQDLRGARDSPLHF; CDR3 DNA: TGCGCCAGCAGCCAAGATCTACGGGGGGCCCGGGATTCACCCCTCCACTTT
J gene: TRBJ1-2; clone size: NA; V gene: TRBV10-3; D gene: TRBD1; CDR3 protein: CAISSRGLRDRGREGYTF; CDR3 DNA: TGTGCCATCAGTTCTAGGGGACTCCGGGACAGGGGTCGGGAAGGCTACACCTTC
J gene: TRBJ1-5; clone size: NA; V gene: TRBV7-2; D gene: TRBD1; CDR3 protein: CASRRDRGYNQPQHF; CDR3 DNA: TGTGCCAGCAGGCGGGACAGGGGATACAATCAGCCCCAGCATTTT
J gene: TRBJ1-2; clone size: NA; V gene: TRBV27; D gene: TRBD1; CDR3 protein: CASSLRGWRQGAQWAYGYTF; CDR3 DNA: TGTGCCAGCAGTTTAAGAGGGTGGAGACAGGGGGCGCAGTGGGCTTATGGCTACACCTTC
J gene: TRBJ1-4; clone size: NA; V gene: TRBV10-1; D gene: TRBD1; CDR3 protein: CASSEGTGLLNEKLFF; CDR3 DNA: TGCGCCAGCAGTGAAGGGACAGGCCTACTCAATGAAAAACTGTTTTTT
J gene: TRBJ2-5; clone size: NA; V gene: TRBV5-4; D gene: TRBD1; CDR3 protein: CASSLNPGQEGTQYF; CDR3 DNA: TGTGCCAGCAGCTTGAATCCCGGACAGGAAGGGACCCAGTACTTC
J gene: TRBJ1-3; clone size: NA; V gene: TRBV5-1; D gene: NA; CDR3 protein: CASSLDGASSGNTIYF; CDR3 DNA: TGCGCCAGCAGCTTGGATGGGGCGAGCTCTGGAAACACCATATATTTT
J gene: TRBJ2-7; clone size: NA; V gene: TRBV14; D gene: NA; CDR3 protein: CASSQPTGLGYEQYF; CDR3 DNA: TGTGCCAGCAGCCAACCTACAGGGTTAGGTTACGAGCAGTACTTC
J gene: TRBJ1-4; clone size: NA; V gene: TRBV18; D gene: NA; CDR3 protein: CASSPPGANEKLFF; CDR3 DNA: TGTGCCAGCTCACCACCTGGAGCTAATGAAAAACTGTTTTTT
J gene: TRBJ1-5; clone size: once; V gene: TRBV6-5; D gene: TRBD1; CDR3 protein: CASTGQVNGNQPQHF; CDR3 DNA: TGTGCCAGCACTGGACAGGTTAACGGCAATCAGCCCCAGCATTTT
J gene: TRBJ1-2; clone size: NA; V gene: TRBV7-9; D gene: NA; CDR3 protein: CASSLGRTVGGYTF; CDR3 DNA: TGTGCCAGCAGCTTAGGTCGGACAGTCGGGGGCTACACCTTC
J gene: TRBJ1-5; clone size: NA; V gene: TRBV5-1; D gene: NA; CDR3 protein: CASSPSSGNQPQHF; CDR3 DNA: TGCGCCAGCAGCCCCTCCTCGGGTAATCAGCCCCAGCATTTT